Described below is a single TCR beta chain sequence and its context. It lacks a known antigen. The data were obtained in a study of cytomegalovirus exposure and HLA in healthy donors (dated by TCRdb to the late 2010s). About the full investigation: An earlier analysis of roughly 570 of the donors reported around 280 Gb of sequence data and 117 million unique TCR beta sequences obtained from some 200 million T cells. A later genetic analysis used genome-wide SNP genotypes for about 60% of the roughly 700 donors, treating that subset as a discovery cohort. Donor age, sex, ethnicity and CMV serostatus were collected together with the repertoire data. Rather than drawing on any new phenotypic data, the later analysis identified candidate immune exposures from TCR beta sequences and the way those sequences occurred across donors. HLA typing included class I and class II loci at four-digit resolution. All discovery cohort repertoires had been generated using a single sequencing platform. Along with the approximately 700-subject first cohort, a separate validation cohort of over 90 different subjects was used. Typing coverage differed by locus: A, B, C, DRB1 and DQB1 were typed in roughly 620-640 donors, DQA1 in approximately 520, DPA1 in approximately 600, and DPB1 in 400 to 480. The aim of the study was to test whether cataloging public T cell receptors could identify signatures of past pathogen exposure. Because of strong linkage in the cohort, roughly five DR-DQ haplotypes were treated as single units for association and clustering. The study combined high-throughput TCR immunosequencing, statistical association of individual TCRs with disease status, and machine learning to predict cytomegalovirus infection status. An earlier analysis of roughly 580 of the donors used high-throughput TCR beta sequencing to judge whether each TCR beta V gene segment behaved as functional or pseudogenic. On average, over 200,000 unique TCR beta nucleotide sequences were sequenced per donor among about 400 genotyped donors of the cohort, with around 19% of those sequences being non-productive. Using immunosequencing, the study profiled T cell repertoires from some 670 subjects and related those repertoires to cytomegalovirus serostatus. An early release covering 500 to 750 HLA-typed donors comprised 300 to 350 gigabases of sequencing data and approximately 80 million unique TCR sequences. The genetic ancestry cluster associated with self-reported Caucasian donors included about 81% of the 398 genotyped donors. A later analysis re-analyzed previously published TCR beta repertoires from approximately 700 donors and added high-resolution HLA genotyping to study TCR occurrence patterns.

The library came from the immunoSEQ multiplex PCR assay. A mixture of 60 forward primers for TCR Vbeta segments and 13 reverse primers for TCR Jbeta segments was used in the multiplex PCR. A multiplex PCR assay on genomic DNA amplified the CDR3 region of rearranged TCR beta genes. On the Illumina HiSeq System, the amplified TCR beta libraries were sequenced as 87-base-pair reads. The original pipeline was this. A later analysis tallied 70 million to 100 million unique TCR beta chains across the 666 repertoires, and approximately 9.9 million of those chains were shared by two or more donors. Raw reads were error-corrected and collapsed into unique sequences by a nearest-neighbor algorithm in which closely related sequences were merged to remove PCR and sequencing errors. Alignment of CDR3 sequences to IMGT reference sequences was used to assign V, D and J gene segments. For a sequence to be retained, a match of at least six nucleotides to both a V gene segment and a J gene segment was required. A rearrangement counted as productive if the CDR3 had no stop codons and remained in frame with V and J, and every other rearrangement counted as non-productive. CDR3 was defined according to IMGT convention as the region running from the second conserved V-encoded cysteine to the conserved J-encoded phenylalanine. The earlier analysis of about 590 of the donors excluded sequences that lacked an unambiguous match to a single V gene segment. In an earlier analysis of a few hundred of the donors, V segments were called functional above 56.7% productive rearrangements and were called segregating when the between-donor standard deviation exceeded 5%. To diagnose cytomegalovirus status from the catalog of TCR beta chain sequences, a statistical classification framework was built. In a later analysis, V and J genes were assigned by comparing TCR nucleotide sequences against IMGT/GENE-DB human TR gene sequences. The TCRdist pipeline was used in a later analysis to assign CDR3 sequences and most-parsimonious VDJ recombination scenarios. A later analysis defined each TCR beta chain by its CDR3 amino acid sequence plus V-gene family, and excluded reads lacking a unique V-gene family. As a way to deal with suspected cross-contamination and a sequencing artifact, a later analysis dropped under 600 nucleotide sequences that were highly shared and had low generation probability. In a later analysis, a clonal expansion index for each public chain was calculated from normalized within-repertoire ranks of inferred template counts. Generation probabilities in a later analysis came from a VDJ recombination model fitted to out-of-frame rearrangements, and those results were checked against IGoR. Hypergeometric tests were used in a later analysis to score TCR-TCR, TCR-HLA and TCR-CMV co-occurrence, with a repertoire-size bias correction applied to the TCR pairs. A later analysis estimated false discovery rates by permuting HLA or CMV assignments 20 times. In a later analysis, co-occurring TCRs were grouped with DBSCAN, and TCRdist sequence similarity was added when clustering was performed within HLA-allele-positive subsets. Repertoires with fewer than 30,000 or more than 120,000 public chains, plus five repertoires with anomalous nucleotide sharing, were excluded from co-occurrence clustering. TCRdb's version of the immuneACCESS table is confined to in-frame rearrangements and falls short of the full clone set. An unresolved V gene accounts for under half of the shortfall where checked; the remainder is of unknown origin. V and J calls and clone size follow that table, whereas D and trimming were derived from the DNA. The sample table includes 130,000 to 150,000 clones. The ten biggest clones cover 0.9% to 1% of the sample.

The CDR3 goes from the cysteine to the phenylalanine over 14 residues. Only the CDR3 DNA is retained, 42 bases long and in frame from the first base. V has 5 bases trimmed and J has 1 base trimmed; junction bases matching no gene number 5. From a lookup of the germline V gene, CDR1 and CDR2 are MDHEN and SYDVKM. Overall results and qualifications from the work: A later analysis associated about 18,000 TCR beta sequences with specific HLA alleles at a false discovery rate of 0.05. In a later analysis, several top co-occurrence clusters were reported to appear linked to parvovirus B19, influenza, CMV and Epstein-Barr virus. A total of about 180 TCR beta chains were listed by the study as associated with cytomegalovirus. In a later analysis, TCR association rates were found to vary across HLA loci, with the most associated TCRs seen for DRB1 alleles and the fewest for HLA-C alleles. The cohort was sequenced for TCR beta chains only, and without alpha or paired-chain data the features that could be detected were limited. Sequencing depth was assumed to be roughly uniform across donors in the presence/absence analyses, though that assumption may not hold. In a later analysis, HLA-associated TCR beta chains showed more clonal expansion and lower generation probabilities than non-associated chains that were equally common. A later genetic analysis reported fewer N-insertions in productive TCRs among donors in an Asian-associated ancestry cluster than the roughly 650-donor mean. When HLA alleles, especially DR and DQ, strongly co-occurred, TCR associations were difficult to assign to individual alleles. The sequencing pipeline was judged likely to have produced a cluster of highly shared sequence variants as a technical artifact. Most CMV-associated TCR beta chains appeared to be HLA-restricted in a later analysis, and the HLA associations seemed to be driven largely by CMV exposure. In both the original and validation cohorts, the classifier was reported to diagnose cytomegalovirus status with high specificity and sensitivity. According to the authors, the approach could potentially be generalized to other disease states and immunological phenotypes. Linkage disequilibrium might explain the correlated functional status among segregating V segments, but an unknown experimental factor could not be excluded. A few of the identified cytomegalovirus-associated TCR beta chains were confirmed in vitro to be specific for cytomegalovirus antigens. In a later genetic analysis, a missense DCLRE1C variant was associated with V-gene and J-gene trimming of TCR beta chains, and the association was replicated in an independent cohort. Because HLA typing was unavailable for some donors at each locus, only the typed subset was used in association tests. Because the 87-base-pair reads could not distinguish some IMGT-functional V segments, including TRBV6-2 and TRBV6-3, those segments were excluded. Immune exposure information for the cohort was limited to CMV serostatus. Most TCR sequences were observed very rarely across donors, whereas some public TCRs were present in many individuals. An earlier analysis of approximately 500 of the donors showed that most TCR beta V segments appeared in productive rearrangements either about 90% or about 30% of the time, which broadly matched IMGT annotations. A further reported finding was that TCR beta sequences accurately predicted the HLA-A and HLA-B alleles for most subjects in the first cohort. The earlier analysis of 450 to 700 of the donors excluded around 17 rarely observed V segments, including chromosome 9 orphons, because counts were too low.

The cohort comprised fewer than 700 healthy bone marrow donors. Cohort members were all nominally healthy when sampled, although unrecorded immune exposures were likely present. The donor was CMV seronegative and belonged to the group of 352 seronegative cohort members. Each donor provided a peripheral blood sample, and peripheral blood mononuclear cells were used for TCR beta sequencing. The Qiagen DNeasy Blood Extraction Kit was used to extract genomic DNA from the blood cell samples. This receptor chain uses TRBV28 and TRBJ2-7; 7 bases in the junction line up with TRBD1. The sequenced sample was PBMCs. The receptor's source is a male donor in good health and CMV-seronegative. The DNA sequence is given as TGTGCCAGCAGTGCGACAGGGTGGTCCTACGAGCAGTACTTC. The encoded protein is CASSATGWSYEQYF.